The sequence of this T cell receptor beta chain was determined in a study of cytomegalovirus exposure and HLA in healthy donors. Study outcomes and limitations: The presence/absence work took it that sequencing depth was about the same across donors. Most observed TCR sequences were rare, whereas some public TCRs were detected in many donors. A later analysis found common viral pathogens apparently linked to several of the most significant clusters. The CMV antigen specificity of a few CMV-associated chains was confirmed through in vitro analysis.

To note about this clone: Its antigen is as yet unknown.

The CDR3 is made up of 13 amino acids. The germline gives CDR1 KGHSH, CDR2 LQKENI. Trimming pared 4 bases from V and 3 bases from J, leaving 7 bases between. This PCR relied on a set of 60 Vbeta primers and 13 Jbeta primers. The data were produced by immunoSEQ multiplex PCR, yet TCRdb's version contains in-frame clones alone and is incomplete. The data hold about 130,000 clones, with 60% to 85% observed a single time. The V call is TRBV18, the J call TRBJ1-5; TRBD1 is a possible D gene (5 bases). This TCR came from a female donor in good health and CMV-seronegative. Sequenced: PBMCs. CDR3 DNA: TGTGCCAGCTCACGGGGCTACAATCAGCCCCAGCATTTT. Translated: CASSRGYNQPQHF.